This TCR beta chain was recovered during a study of cytomegalovirus exposure and HLA in healthy donors. The V gene end was trimmed by 6 bases and the J gene end by 1 base; junction bases not matched to a gene: 5. The CDR3 loop spans 15 amino acids. Looked up from germline, CDR1 is LNHDA and CDR2 is SQIVND (reference sequence). PCR used 60 Vbeta primers and 13 Jbeta primers. Here immunoSEQ multiplex PCR was the method, and the copy in TCRdb shows in-frame clones only, minus some. The sample contains about 160,000 clones, more than 65% of which appear only once. As regards this clone: Its target is unknown.

Overall study results and limits: Some TCR beta chains (around 160 of them) were listed as cytomegalovirus-associated. Fewer N-insertions (relative to the roughly 610-donor mean) were reportedly seen in an Asian-associated ancestry cluster in a later analysis. Per published accounts, TCR beta sequences correctly predicted the HLA-A and HLA-B alleles of most subjects.

The V gene is TRBV19, the J gene TRBJ2-5, with 10 bases aligning to TRBD2. This sequence originates from a middle-aged man in good health and CMV-seropositive. Sequenced sample: PBMCs. The CDR3 region has the DNA TGTGCCAGTAGCCCCCTAGCGGGAGTCCAAGAGACCCAGTACTTC. Amino acids: CASSPLAGVQETQYF. Together with reference TRBV19 and TRBJ2-5, the CDR3 gives the full variable domain: DGGITQSPKYLFRKEGQNVTLSCEQNLNHDAMYWYRQDPGQGLRLIYYSQIVNDFQKGDIAEGYSVSREKKESFPLTVTSAQKNPTAFYLCASSPLAGVQETQYFGPGTRLLVL.